This T cell receptor beta chain derives from a study of OX40 agonist ivuxolimab in advanced cancers. For the wider study: Ivuxolimab was an agonistic, fully human IgG2 monoclonal antibody directed against OX40 (CD134), a costimulatory receptor. The purpose of peripheral TCRbeta sequencing was to test whether ivuxolimab changed TCR sequence diversity and led to clonal T-cell expansion. Patients were allowed to have had prior anti-PD-1, anti-PD-L1 or anti-CTLA-4 therapy, and 40% of the dose-escalation patients had previously received checkpoint inhibitors. The paper describes the monotherapy dose-escalation part (N ≈ 51 patients) of the phase I trial of ivuxolimab. Intravenous ivuxolimab was administered to patients every 2 weeks at six dose levels: 0.01, 0.1, 0.3, 1.5, 3 and 10 mg/kg. Partial responses occurred in three dose-escalation patients: two with cutaneous melanoma and one with hepatocellular carcinoma. In the dose-escalation cohort, around four fifths of patients were male, and the mean age was approximately 64 years, with a range of roughly 23 to 85. Of the approximately 50 dose-escalation patients, hepatocellular carcinoma was present in around 20, melanoma in approximately 15, renal cell carcinoma in 9 and head and neck cancer in 9. Results the study describes overall, beyond this receptor: Low levels of normalized T-cell clonal expansion were also seen in some patients who did not respond. At doses of 0.1 to 3.0 mg/kg, clonal expansion of both CD4+ and CD8+ T cells in blood was seen between baseline and week 6. The antigen specificity of the peripheral T cells that underwent clonal expansion was not determined. In partial responders in the 0.1-3.0 mg/kg groups, normalized peripheral clonal expansion was found to be among the lowest, especially among CD8+ T cells. After ivuxolimab, CD8+ T cells had more expanded clones than CD4+ T cells on average.

This clone was counted between two and nine times. The antigen this receptor binds is unknown. Base qualities are not recorded, but no much larger clone differs from it by a single base. Patients with a history of autoimmune disease or receiving systemic immunosuppression were excluded from the trial. Peripheral blood for TCR sequencing was collected from all dose cohorts at baseline, on cycle 4 day 1, and on cycle 7 day 1. Samples came from an open-label, multicenter, first-in-human phase I dose-escalation trial of ivuxolimab. Adults with locally advanced or metastatic melanoma, renal cell carcinoma, hepatocellular carcinoma or head and neck squamous cell carcinoma were enrolled in the trial. Before TCR sequencing, CD4+ T cells and CD8+ T cells were sorted from peripheral blood as separate populations. Genomic DNA was extracted from sorted cells for sequencing of the TCRbeta CDR3 region. The immunoSEQ Assay was used for sequencing of TCRbeta CDR3 regions. Entries here come from immuneACCESS through TCRdb and include only in-frame sequences with V and J called. Some clones fail to appear in such tables; in the studies checked, an unresolved V gene covers under half of the shortfall, and the cause of the remainder is unknown. The sample table contains roughly 41,000 clones; only one count was recorded for 89% of them. The ten largest make up 12% of the sample.

Via the germline V gene, CDR1 is MNHNS and CDR2 SASEGT. Relative to germline, V is 0 bases shorter and J is 4 bases shorter, with 4 bases between their ends. Including cysteine and phenylalanine, the CDR3 has 13 amino acids. Only the CDR3 region is kept as DNA, spanning 39 bases read in frame from base 1. Here the sequenced sample was CD4+ or CD8+ T cells sorted from blood, taken in a trial of the OX40 agonist ivuxolimab. This receptor was identified in an adult with an advanced solid tumor such as melanoma, head and neck, liver or kidney cancer. The chain was built from TRBV6-1 and TRBJ1-5, with the D segment identity uncertain. The CDR3 sequence is CASSEAVNQPQHF. The nucleotide sequence is TGTGCCAGCAGTGAAGCGGTAAATCAGCCCCAGCATTTT.